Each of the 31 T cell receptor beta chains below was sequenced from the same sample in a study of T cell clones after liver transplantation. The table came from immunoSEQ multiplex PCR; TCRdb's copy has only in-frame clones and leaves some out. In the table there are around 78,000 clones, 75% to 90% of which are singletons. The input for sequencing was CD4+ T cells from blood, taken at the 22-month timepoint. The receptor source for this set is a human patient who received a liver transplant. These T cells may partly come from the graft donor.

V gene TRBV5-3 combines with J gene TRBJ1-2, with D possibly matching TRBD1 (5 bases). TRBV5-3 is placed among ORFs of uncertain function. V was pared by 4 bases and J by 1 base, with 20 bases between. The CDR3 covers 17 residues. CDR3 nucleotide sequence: TGTGCCAGAAGCCAAGCGGGACCCAGTAGATTTAACTATGGCTACACCTTC. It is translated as CARSQAGPSRFNYGYTF.

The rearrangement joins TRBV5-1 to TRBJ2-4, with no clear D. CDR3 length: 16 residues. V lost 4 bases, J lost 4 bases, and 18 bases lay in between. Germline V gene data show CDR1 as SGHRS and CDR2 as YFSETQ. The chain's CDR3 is CASSESVNRPKNIQYF. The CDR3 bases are TGCGCCAGCAGCGAGTCGGTCAATCGGCCAAAAAACATTCAGTACTTC.

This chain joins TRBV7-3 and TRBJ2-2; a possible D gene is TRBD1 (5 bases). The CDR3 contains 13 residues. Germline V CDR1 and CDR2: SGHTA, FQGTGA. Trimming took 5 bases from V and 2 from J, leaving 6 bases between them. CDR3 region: CASSDRNTGELFF. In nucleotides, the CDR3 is TGTGCCAGCAGCGACAGAAACACCGGGGAGCTGTTTTTT.

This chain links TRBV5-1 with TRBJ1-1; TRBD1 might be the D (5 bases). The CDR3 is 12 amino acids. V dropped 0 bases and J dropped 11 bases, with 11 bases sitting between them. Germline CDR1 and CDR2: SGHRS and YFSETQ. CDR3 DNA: TGCGCCAGCAGCTTGGGAGAGGGGAGTGCTTTCTTT. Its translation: CASSLGEGSAFF.

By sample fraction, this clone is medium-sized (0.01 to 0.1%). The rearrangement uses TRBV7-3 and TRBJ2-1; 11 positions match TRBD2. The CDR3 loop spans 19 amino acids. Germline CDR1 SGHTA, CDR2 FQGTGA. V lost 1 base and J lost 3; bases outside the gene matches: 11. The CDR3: CASSLIGLAGVRNYNEQFF. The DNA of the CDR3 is TGTGCCAGCAGCTTAATTGGACTAGCGGGCGTACGAAACTACAATGAGCAGTTCTTC.

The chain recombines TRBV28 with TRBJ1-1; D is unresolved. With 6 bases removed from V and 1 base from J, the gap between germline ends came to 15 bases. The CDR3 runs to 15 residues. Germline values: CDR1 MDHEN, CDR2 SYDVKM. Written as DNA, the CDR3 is TGTGCCAGCAGACGATCAGGTTTTGGGAACACTGAAGCTTTCTTT. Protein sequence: CASRRSGFGNTEAFF.

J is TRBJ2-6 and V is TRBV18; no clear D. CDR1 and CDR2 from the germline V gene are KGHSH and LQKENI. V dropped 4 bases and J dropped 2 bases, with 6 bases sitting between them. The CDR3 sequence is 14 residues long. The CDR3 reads CASSRGTGANVLTF. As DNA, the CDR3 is TGTGCCAGCTCACGTGGGACTGGGGCCAACGTCCTGACTTTC.

The CDR3 region is CASGGQGRYYGYTF. The CDR3 DNA is TGTGCCAGCGGGGGACAGGGGAGGTACTATGGCTACACCTTC. The chain links TRBV5-6 to TRBJ1-2; 10 bases are shared with TRBD1. This CDR3 is built from 14 residues. Germline V CDR1 and CDR2: SGHDT, YYEEEE. V lost 7 bases to trimming and J lost 3 bases; unmatched junction nucleotides: 6.

This CDR3 reads CASSPPGGIPYEQYF. DNA for the CDR3: TGTGCCAGCAGCCCCCCGGGGGGCATACCCTACGAGCAGTACTTC. This chain connects TRBV4-2 to TRBJ2-7, with D perhaps matching TRBD2 (7 bases). This CDR3 region has 15 residues. Germline assignment: CDR1 LGHNA and CDR2 YNFKEQ. Trimming cost V 4 bases and J 2 bases, with 15 bases left between them.

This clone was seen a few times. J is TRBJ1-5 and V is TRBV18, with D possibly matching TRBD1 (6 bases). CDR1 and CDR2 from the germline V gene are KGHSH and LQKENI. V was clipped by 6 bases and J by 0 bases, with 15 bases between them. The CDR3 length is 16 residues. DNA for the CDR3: TGTGCCAGCTCGCAGGGGACCGATTATAGCAATCAGCCCCAGCATTTT. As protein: CASSQGTDYSNQPQHF.

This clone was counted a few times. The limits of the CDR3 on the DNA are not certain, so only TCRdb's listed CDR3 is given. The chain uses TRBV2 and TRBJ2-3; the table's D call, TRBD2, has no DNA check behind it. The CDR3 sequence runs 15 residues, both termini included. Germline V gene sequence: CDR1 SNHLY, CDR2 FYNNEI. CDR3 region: CASILELAGEDTQYF.

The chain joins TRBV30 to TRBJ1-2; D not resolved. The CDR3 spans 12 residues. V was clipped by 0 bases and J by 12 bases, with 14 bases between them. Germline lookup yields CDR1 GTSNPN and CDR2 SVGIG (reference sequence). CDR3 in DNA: TGTGCCTGGAGTGTACCCCTTGCGGGTAACACCTTC. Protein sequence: CAWSVPLAGNTF.

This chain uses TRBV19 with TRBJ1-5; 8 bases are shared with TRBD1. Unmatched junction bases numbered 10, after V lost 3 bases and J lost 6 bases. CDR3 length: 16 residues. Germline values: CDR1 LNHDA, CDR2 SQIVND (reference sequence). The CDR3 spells CASSIAGGQGSQPQHF. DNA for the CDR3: TGTGCCAGTAGTATTGCGGGAGGACAGGGTAGTCAGCCCCAGCATTTT. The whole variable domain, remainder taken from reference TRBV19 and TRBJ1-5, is DGGITQSPKYLFRKEGQNVTLSCEQNLNHDAMYWYRQDPGQGLRLIYYSQIVNDFQKGDIAEGYSVSREKKESFPLTVTSAQKNPTAFYLCASSIAGGQGSQPQHFGDGTRLSIL.

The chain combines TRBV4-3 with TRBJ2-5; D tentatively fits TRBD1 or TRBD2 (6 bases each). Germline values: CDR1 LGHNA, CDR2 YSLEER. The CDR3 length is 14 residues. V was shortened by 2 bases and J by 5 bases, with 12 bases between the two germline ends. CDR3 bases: TGCGCCAGCAGCCAATCCTGGGGGGCGGAGACCCAGTACTTC. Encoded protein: CASSQSWGAETQYF.

The CDR3: CASSGRTDLTYEQYF. The CDR3 DNA reads as TGCGCCAGCAGCGGGAGGACAGACTTGACCTACGAGCAGTACTTC. The chain uses TRBV5-1 and TRBJ2-7; D possibly uses TRBD1 or TRBD2 (6 bases each). CDR3 length: 15 residues. CDR1 and CDR2 from the germline V gene are SGHRS and YFSETQ. V gave up 4 bases and J gave up 2 bases, with 16 bases separating them.

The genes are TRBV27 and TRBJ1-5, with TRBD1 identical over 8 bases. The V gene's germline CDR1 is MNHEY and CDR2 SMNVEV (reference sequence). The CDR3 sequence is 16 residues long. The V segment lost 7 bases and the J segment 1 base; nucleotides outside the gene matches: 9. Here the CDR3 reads CASKLTGAWSNQPQHF. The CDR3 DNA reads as TGTGCCAGCAAACTGACAGGGGCTTGGAGCAATCAGCCCCAGCATTTT.

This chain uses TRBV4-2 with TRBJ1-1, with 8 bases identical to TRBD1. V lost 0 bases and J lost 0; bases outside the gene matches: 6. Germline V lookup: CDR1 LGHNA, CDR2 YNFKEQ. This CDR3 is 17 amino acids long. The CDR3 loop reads CASSQDPQGVLNTEAFF. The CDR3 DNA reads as TGTGCCAGCAGCCAAGATCCACAGGGGGTCCTGAACACTGAAGCTTTCTTT.

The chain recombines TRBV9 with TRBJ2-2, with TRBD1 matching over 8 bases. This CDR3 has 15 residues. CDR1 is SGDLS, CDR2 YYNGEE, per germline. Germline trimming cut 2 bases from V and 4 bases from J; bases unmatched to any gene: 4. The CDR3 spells CASSVTGAGTGELFF. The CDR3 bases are TGTGCCAGCAGCGTGACAGGGGCGGGCACCGGGGAGCTGTTTTTT.

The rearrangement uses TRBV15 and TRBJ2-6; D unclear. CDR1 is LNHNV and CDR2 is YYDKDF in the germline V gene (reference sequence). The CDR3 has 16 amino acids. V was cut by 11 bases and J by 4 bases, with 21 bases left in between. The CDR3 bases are TGTGCCTCCAACGAGGTCCCTGCAGCGGGGGCCAACGTCCTGACTTTC. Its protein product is CASNEVPAAGANVLTF.

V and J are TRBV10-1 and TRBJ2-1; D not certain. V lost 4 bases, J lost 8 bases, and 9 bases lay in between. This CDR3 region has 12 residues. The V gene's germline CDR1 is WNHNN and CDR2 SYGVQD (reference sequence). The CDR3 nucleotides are TGCGCCAGCAGTGCCTCCCGGGATGAGCAGTTCTTC. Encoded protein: CASSASRDEQFF.

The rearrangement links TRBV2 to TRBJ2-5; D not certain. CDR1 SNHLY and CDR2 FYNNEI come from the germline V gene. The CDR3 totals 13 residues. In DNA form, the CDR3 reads TGTGCAGCCACGGTCCGGTTCCAAGAGACCCAGTACTTC. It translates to CAATVRFQETQYF.

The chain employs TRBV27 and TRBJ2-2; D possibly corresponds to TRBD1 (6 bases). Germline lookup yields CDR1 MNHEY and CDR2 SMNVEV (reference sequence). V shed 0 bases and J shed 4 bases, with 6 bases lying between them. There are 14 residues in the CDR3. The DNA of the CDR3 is TGTGCCAGCAGTTTATCCAGGGGCACCGGGGAGCTGTTTTTT. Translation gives CASSLSRGTGELFF.

CDR3 in DNA: TGTGCCAGCCGGGCCCGGACGGGGAACACTGAAGCTTTCTTT. It specifies CASRARTGNTEAFF. This sequence joins TRBV6-6 and TRBJ1-1; D is unresolved. The CDR3 sequence is 14 residues long. Germline values: CDR1 MNHNY, CDR2 SVGAGI (reference sequence). Trimming stripped 8 bases from V and 1 base from J, with 14 bases between.

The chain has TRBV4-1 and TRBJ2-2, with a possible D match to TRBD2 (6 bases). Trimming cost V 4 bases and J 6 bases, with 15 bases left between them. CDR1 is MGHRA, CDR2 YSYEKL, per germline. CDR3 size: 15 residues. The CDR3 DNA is TGCGCCAGCAGCCCCGGGGGAGTCGGACCCGGGGAGCTGTTTTTT. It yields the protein CASSPGGVGPGELFF.

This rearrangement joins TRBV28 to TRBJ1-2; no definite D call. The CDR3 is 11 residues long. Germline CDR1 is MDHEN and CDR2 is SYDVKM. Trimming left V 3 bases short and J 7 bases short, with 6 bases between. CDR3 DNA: TGTGCCAGCAGTTTTCGTAGTGGCTACACCTTC. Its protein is CASSFRSGYTF.

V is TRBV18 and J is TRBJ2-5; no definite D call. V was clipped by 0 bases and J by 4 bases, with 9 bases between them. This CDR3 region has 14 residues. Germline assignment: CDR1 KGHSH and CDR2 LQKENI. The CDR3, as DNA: TGTGCCAGCTCACCACCGAGTTCTGGAGAGACCCAGTACTTC. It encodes CASSPPSSGETQYF.

The CDR3 reads CAARPPGLFYGYTF. CDR3 nucleotide sequence: TGTGCCGCCCGCCCCCCGGGACTATTTTATGGCTACACCTTC. The V and J genes are TRBV6-1 and TRBJ1-2, with D perhaps matching TRBD1 (5 bases). The CDR3 has 14 residues. Trimming took 11 bases from V and 5 from J, leaving 21 bases between them. In germline, CDR1 is MNHNS, CDR2 SASEGT.

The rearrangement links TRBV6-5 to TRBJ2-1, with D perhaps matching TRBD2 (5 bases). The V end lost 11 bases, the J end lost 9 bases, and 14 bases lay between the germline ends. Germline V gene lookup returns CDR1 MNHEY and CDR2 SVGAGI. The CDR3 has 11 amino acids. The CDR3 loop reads CAGMTEGEQFF. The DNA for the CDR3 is TGTGCCGGGATGACTGAGGGTGAGCAGTTCTTC.

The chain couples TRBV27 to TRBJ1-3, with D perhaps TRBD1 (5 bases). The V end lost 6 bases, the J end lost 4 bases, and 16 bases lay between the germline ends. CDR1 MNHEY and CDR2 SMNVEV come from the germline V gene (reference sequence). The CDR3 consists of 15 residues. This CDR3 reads CASRLGWDVGNTIYF. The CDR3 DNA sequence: TGTGCCAGCAGACTGGGCTGGGACGTCGGAAACACCATATATTTT.

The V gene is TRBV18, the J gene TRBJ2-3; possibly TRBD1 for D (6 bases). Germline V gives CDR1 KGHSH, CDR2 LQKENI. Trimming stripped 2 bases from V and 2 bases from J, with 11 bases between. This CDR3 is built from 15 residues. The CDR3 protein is CASSPSGQTTDTQYF. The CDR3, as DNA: TGTGCCAGCTCACCATCCGGACAGACCACAGATACGCAGTATTTT.

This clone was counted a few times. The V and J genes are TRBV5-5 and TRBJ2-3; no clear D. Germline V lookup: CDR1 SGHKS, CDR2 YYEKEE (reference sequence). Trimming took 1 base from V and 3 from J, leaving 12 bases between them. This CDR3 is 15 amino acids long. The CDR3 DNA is TGTGCCAGCAGCTTGCTCGCAGGAATAACAGATACGCAGTATTTT. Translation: CASSLLAGITDTQYF.